The 19 T cell receptor beta chains below were found in one sample sequenced in a study of shared clonotypes between healthy human individuals. Generated by immunoSEQ multiplex PCR, the TCRdb table keeps only in-frame clones and is missing some. The repertoire holds 2 million to 3 million clones, with roughly 93% as singletons. The sample consisted of naive CD4+ T cells from PBMCs. Subset of the sample: CD45RA+ positively selected. All receptors come from a man younger than 35 in good health. Some clones in this sample may be carry-over from other donors' samples.

This clone showed up just once. J is TRBJ2-7 and V is TRBV7-9, with 10 bases matching TRBD2. The CDR3 is 14 residues long. The germline gives CDR1 SEHNR, CDR2 FQNEAQ (reference sequence). V lost 5 bases, J lost 4 bases, and 5 bases stayed unmatched. CDR3 nucleotide sequence: TGTGCCAGCAGCCCTCTAGCGGGAGAGTACGAGCAGTACTTC. Translating gives CASSPLAGEYEQYF.

The chain uses TRBV29-1 and TRBJ1-4, with D hard to call. V lost 7 bases to trimming and J lost 6 bases, with 12 bases between them. The CDR3 runs to 12 residues. Germline assignment: CDR1 SQVTM and CDR2 ANQGSEA. The CDR3 loop reads CSATRLDEKLFF. The CDR3 bases are TGCAGCGCCACCCGGTTGGATGAAAAACTGTTTTTT.

The genes are TRBV6-6 and TRBJ1-1, with D maybe TRBD1 (5 bases). The germline V and J ends were trimmed by 5 bases and 0 bases, with 13 bases remaining between them. This CDR3 spans 15 amino acids. Germline CDR1 and CDR2: MNHNY and SVGAGI (reference sequence). The CDR3 nucleotides read TGTGCCAGCAGTAGAGGGGTGGATTTGAACACTGAAGCTTTCTTT. Protein product: CASSRGVDLNTEAFF.

This clone appeared once. The chain employs TRBV30 and TRBJ2-7; D gene unclear. The CDR3 is made up of 11 amino acids. In germline, CDR1 is GTSNPN, CDR2 SVGIG (reference sequence). Trimming stripped 2 bases from V and 4 bases from J, with 6 bases between. CDR3 amino acids: CAWSPVYEQYF. The CDR3 DNA follows: TGTGCCTGGAGTCCTGTTTACGAGCAGTACTTC.

In its sample, this clone was seen a few times. The gene calls are TRBV30 and TRBJ1-1, with unresolved D. The length of the CDR3 is 13 residues. V was pared by 0 bases and J by 6 bases, with 11 bases between. Per the germline V gene, CDR1 is GTSNPN and CDR2 is SVGIG (reference sequence). In DNA, the CDR3 is TGTGCCTGGAGTGTACGAACGTCGTCTGAAGCTTTCTTT. Protein product: CAWSVRTSSEAFF.

The chain recombines TRBV5-1 with TRBJ2-7; D is unclear. The V gene's germline CDR1 is SGHRS and CDR2 YFSETQ. The CDR3 sequence is 13 residues long. V dropped 2 bases and J dropped 5 bases, with 11 bases sitting between them. The CDR3 DNA is TGCGCCAGCAGCTTTGGCCAAGGCAACGAGCAGTACTTC. The encoded protein is CASSFGQGNEQYF. The whole variable domain, remainder taken from reference TRBV5-1 and TRBJ2-7, is KAGVTQTPRYLIKTRGQQVTLSCSPISGHRSVSWYQQTPGQGLQFLFEYFSETQRNKGNFPGRFSGRQFSNSRSEMNVSTLELGDSALYLCASSFGQGNEQYFGPGTRLTVT.

This clone was counted between two and nine times. Different DNA sequences within this sample yield the same CDR3. The gene calls are TRBV2 and TRBJ1-1; D is ambiguous. Germline CDR1 reads SNHLY; CDR2 reads FYNNEI. The CDR3 has 13 amino acids. V lost 4 bases and J 1 base, leaving 7 bases between the germline ends. The chain's CDR3 is CASSVGENTEAFF. The DNA for the CDR3 is TGTGCCAGCAGTGTGGGAGAGAACACTGAAGCTTTCTTT.

This clone was observed a single time. The genes are TRBV5-8 and TRBJ1-5; D call uncertain. The V end lost 0 bases, the J end lost 0 bases, and 19 bases lay between the germline ends. CDR1 and CDR2 (germline): SGHTS, YDEGEE. The CDR3 spans 19 residues. The CDR3 nucleotides are TGTGCCAGCAGCTTGGCCTACGGCGGGCCTGAGTATAGCAATCAGCCCCAGCATTTT. Translation gives CASSLAYGGPEYSNQPQHF.

V is TRBV4-1 and J is TRBJ1-6, with 7 bases matching TRBD1. Germline V lookup: CDR1 MGHRA, CDR2 YSYEKL. J lost 7 bases, V lost 2 bases, and 2 bases had no gene match. This CDR3 contains 14 residues. The CDR3 DNA is TGCGCCAGCAGCCAACAGGGGGGGAATTCACCCCTCCACTTT. Its protein product is CASSQQGGNSPLHF.

The DNA for the CDR3 is TGTGCCAGTAGTATAGGTGGCGGCCTTTCGCCCCAGCATTTT. Its translation: CASSIGGGLSPQHF. The gene calls are TRBV19 and TRBJ1-5; D uncertain. Germline loops: CDR1 LNHDA, CDR2 SQIVND (reference sequence). Trimming removed 1 base at V and 9 bases at J, with 13 bases between. The CDR3 has 14 residues.

The chain has TRBV29-1 and TRBJ2-7; 10 bases are shared with TRBD2. Germline V CDR1 and CDR2: SQVTM, ANQGSEA. This CDR3 is built from 13 residues. Trimming cost V 7 bases and J 2 bases; bases outside gene matches: 5. CDR3 bases: TGCAGCGGAGCTAGCGGGAGCCCCTACGAGCAGTACTTC. This sequence encodes CSGASGSPYEQYF.

Only a few counts were recorded for this clone. The chain has TRBV5-1 and TRBJ2-7; 10 bases fit TRBD2. The V gene's germline CDR1 is SGHRS and CDR2 YFSETQ. Trimming took 4 bases from V and 2 from J; bases not matched to a gene: 3. The CDR3 extends over 14 amino acids. DNA for the CDR3: TGCGCCAGCAGCGTAACTAGCGGGGCCTACGAGCAGTACTTC. It is translated as CASSVTSGAYEQYF.

The chain links TRBV5-4 to TRBJ2-4; 10 nucleotides align to TRBD2. Trimming took 4 bases from V and 4 from J; bases not matched to a gene: 5. Germline CDR1 and CDR2: SGHNT and YYREEE (reference sequence). The CDR3 extends over 15 amino acids. As DNA, the CDR3 is TGTGCCAGCAGCGGATTAGCGGGAGGTAAAAACATTCAGTACTTC. Its translation is CASSGLAGGKNIQYF.

The chain has TRBV7-3 and TRBJ2-1; D gene unclear. Trimming shortened V by 5 bases and J by 5 bases, and 10 bases separated the two germline ends. CDR3 length: 13 residues. CDR1 is SGHTA and CDR2 is FQGTGA in the germline V gene. The CDR3 DNA reads as TGTGCCAGCAGCGCTCAGTGGGACAATGAGCAGTTCTTC. This gives the protein CASSAQWDNEQFF.

The chain uses TRBV28 and TRBJ1-5; 12 bases are a match to TRBD1. V shed 5 bases, J shed 8 bases, and the junction held 10 bases outside the gene matches. The germline V gene encodes CDR1 MDHEN and CDR2 SYDVKM. This CDR3 is built from 16 residues. CDR3 DNA: TGTGCCAGCAGTCCGGGACAGGGGGCGATTAGGGAGCCCCAGCATTTT. This codes for CASSPGQGAIREPQHF.

Comment on this clone: The sample has other DNA sequences that encode this CDR3 too. This chain links TRBV5-1 with TRBJ2-7, with D uncertain. Germline V gene lookup returns CDR1 SGHRS and CDR2 YFSETQ. Trimming removed 0 bases from V and 3 bases from J, with 4 bases in between. This CDR3 region has 12 residues. CDR3 protein: CASSLVGYEQYF. The DNA of the CDR3 is TGCGCCAGCAGCTTGGTAGGCTACGAGCAGTACTTC. Supplemented by reference TRBV5-1 and TRBJ2-7, the full variable domain reads KAGVTQTPRYLIKTRGQQVTLSCSPISGHRSVSWYQQTPGQGLQFLFEYFSETQRNKGNFPGRFSGRQFSNSRSEMNVSTLELGDSALYLCASSLVGYEQYFGPGTRLTVT.

The chain carries TRBV2 and TRBJ2-1; 12 bases are shared with TRBD1. Germline lookup yields CDR1 SNHLY and CDR2 FYNNEI. J gave up 9 bases and V 6 bases, and 6 bases lay outside the gene matches. There are 14 residues in the CDR3. The CDR3 is CASSTGTGGREQFF. In DNA form, the CDR3 reads TGTGCCAGCAGCACCGGGACAGGGGGCCGTGAGCAGTTCTTC.

The rearrangement links TRBV28 to TRBJ1-5; D possibly corresponds to TRBD1 (5 bases). Germline V lookup: CDR1 MDHEN, CDR2 SYDVKM. The germline V and J ends were trimmed by 8 bases and 4 bases, with 9 bases remaining between them. The CDR3 extends over 12 amino acids. The CDR3 is CASRGDNQPQHF. In DNA form, the CDR3 reads TGTGCCAGCCGGGGGGATAATCAGCCCCAGCATTTT.

In its sample, this clone was seen once. The CDR3 region has the DNA TGCAGCGTTGGCGGGATATTGACAGATACGCAGTATTTT. This gives the protein CSVGGILTDTQYF. The J gene is TRBJ2-3, the V gene TRBV29-1, with D possibly matching TRBD2 (6 bases). Germline V lookup: CDR1 SQVTM, CDR2 ANQGSEA. The CDR3 loop spans 13 amino acids. V dropped 4 bases and J dropped 3 bases, with 11 bases sitting between them.